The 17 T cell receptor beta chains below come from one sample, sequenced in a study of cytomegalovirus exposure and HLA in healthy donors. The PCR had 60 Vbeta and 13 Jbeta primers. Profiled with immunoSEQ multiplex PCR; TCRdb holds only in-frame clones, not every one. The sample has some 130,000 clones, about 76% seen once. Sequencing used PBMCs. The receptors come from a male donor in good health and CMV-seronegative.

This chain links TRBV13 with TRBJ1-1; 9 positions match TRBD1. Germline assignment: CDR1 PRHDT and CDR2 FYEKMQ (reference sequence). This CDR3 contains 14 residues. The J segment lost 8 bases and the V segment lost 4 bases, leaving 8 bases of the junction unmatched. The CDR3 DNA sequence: TGTGCCAGCAGCTCTCACAGGGGGCGAGCGGAAGCTTTCTTT. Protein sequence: CASSSHRGRAEAFF.

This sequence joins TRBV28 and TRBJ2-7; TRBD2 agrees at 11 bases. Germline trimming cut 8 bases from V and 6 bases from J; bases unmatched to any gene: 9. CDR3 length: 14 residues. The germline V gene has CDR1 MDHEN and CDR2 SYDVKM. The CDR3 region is CASQTSGIFREQYF. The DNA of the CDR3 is TGTGCCAGCCAGACTAGCGGGATTTTCCGCGAGCAGTACTTC.

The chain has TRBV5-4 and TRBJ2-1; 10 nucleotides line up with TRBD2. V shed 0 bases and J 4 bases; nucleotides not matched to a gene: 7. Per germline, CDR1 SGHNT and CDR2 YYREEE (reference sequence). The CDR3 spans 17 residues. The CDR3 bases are TGTGCCAGCAGCTTGGCAGAAGGACTAGCGGCATACAATGAGCAGTTCTTC. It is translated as CASSLAEGLAAYNEQFF.

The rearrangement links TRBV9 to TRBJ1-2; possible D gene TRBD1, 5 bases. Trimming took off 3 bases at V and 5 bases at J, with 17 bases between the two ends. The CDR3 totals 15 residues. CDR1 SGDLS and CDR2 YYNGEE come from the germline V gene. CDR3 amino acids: CASSAARRGEYGYTF. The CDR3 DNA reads TGTGCCAGCAGCGCCGCAAGAAGGGGCGAATATGGCTACACCTTC.

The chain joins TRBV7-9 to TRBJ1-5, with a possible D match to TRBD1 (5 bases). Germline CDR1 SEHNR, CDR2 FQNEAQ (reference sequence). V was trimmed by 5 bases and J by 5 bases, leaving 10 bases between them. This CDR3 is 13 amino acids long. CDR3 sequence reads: CASSPGGDQPQHF. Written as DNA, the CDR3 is TGTGCCAGCAGCCCCGGGGGGGATCAGCCCCAGCATTTT.

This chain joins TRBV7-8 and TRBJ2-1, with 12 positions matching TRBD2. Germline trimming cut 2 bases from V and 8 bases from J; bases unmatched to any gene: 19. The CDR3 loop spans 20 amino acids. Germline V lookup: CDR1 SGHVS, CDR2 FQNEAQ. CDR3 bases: TGTGCCAGCAGCTTAAGGCCGGGACTAGCGGGTCTAAAAGCGGCGGATGAGCAGTTCTTC. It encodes CASSLRPGLAGLKAADEQFF.

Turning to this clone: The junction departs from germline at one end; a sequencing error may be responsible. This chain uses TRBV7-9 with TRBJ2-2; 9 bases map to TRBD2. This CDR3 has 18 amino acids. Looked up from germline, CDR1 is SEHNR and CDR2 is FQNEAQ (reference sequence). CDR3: CSSSLARLAGSLTGELFF. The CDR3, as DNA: TGTTCCAGCAGCTTAGCGCGCCTAGCGGGGAGCCTCACCGGGGAGCTGTTTTTT.

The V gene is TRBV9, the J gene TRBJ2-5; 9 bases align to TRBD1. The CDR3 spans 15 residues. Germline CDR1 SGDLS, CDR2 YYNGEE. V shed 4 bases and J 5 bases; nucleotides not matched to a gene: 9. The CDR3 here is CASSIGQGSGETQYF. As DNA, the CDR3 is TGTGCCAGCAGCATCGGACAGGGGAGTGGGGAGACCCAGTACTTC.

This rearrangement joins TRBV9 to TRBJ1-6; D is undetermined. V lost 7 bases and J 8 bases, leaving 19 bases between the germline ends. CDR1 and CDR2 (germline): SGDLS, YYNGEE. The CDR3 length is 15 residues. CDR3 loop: CASAQSGRNYSPLHF. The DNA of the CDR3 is TGTGCCAGCGCCCAAAGCGGAAGGAATTATTCACCCCTCCACTTT.

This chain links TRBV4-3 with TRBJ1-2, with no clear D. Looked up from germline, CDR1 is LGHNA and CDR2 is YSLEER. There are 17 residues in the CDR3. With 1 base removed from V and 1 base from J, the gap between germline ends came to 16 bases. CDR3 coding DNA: TGCGCCAGCAGCCAAGGCAGATGGTCAGGCTTTAACTATGGCTACACCTTC. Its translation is CASSQGRWSGFNYGYTF.

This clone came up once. This CDR3 is CASSPRAGGLGGYTF. The CDR3 DNA is TGTGCCAGCAGCCCCAGGGCAGGGGGCTTAGGTGGCTACACCTTC. The chain employs TRBV28 and TRBJ1-2; 8 bases are shared with TRBD1. Germline V lookup: CDR1 MDHEN, CDR2 SYDVKM. CDR3 length equals 15 residues. V lost 6 bases and J lost 7; bases outside the gene matches: 13.

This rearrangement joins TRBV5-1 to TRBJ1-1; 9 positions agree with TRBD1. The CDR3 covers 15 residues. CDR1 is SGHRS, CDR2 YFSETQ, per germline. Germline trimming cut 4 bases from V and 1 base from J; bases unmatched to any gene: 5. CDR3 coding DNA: TGCGCCAGCAGCGGGGGGGACAGGGCGAACACTGAAGCTTTCTTT. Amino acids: CASSGGDRANTEAFF.

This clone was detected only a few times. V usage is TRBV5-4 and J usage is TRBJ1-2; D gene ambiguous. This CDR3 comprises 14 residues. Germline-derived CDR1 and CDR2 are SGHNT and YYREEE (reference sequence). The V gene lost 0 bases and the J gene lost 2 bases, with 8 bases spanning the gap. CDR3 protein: CASSLALQNYGYTF. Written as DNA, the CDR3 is TGTGCCAGCAGCTTGGCCCTTCAGAACTATGGCTACACCTTC.

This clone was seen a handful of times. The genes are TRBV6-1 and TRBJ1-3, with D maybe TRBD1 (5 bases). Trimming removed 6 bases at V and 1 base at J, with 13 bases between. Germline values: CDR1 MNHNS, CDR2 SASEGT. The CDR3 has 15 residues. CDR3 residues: CASRWRGGSGNTIYF. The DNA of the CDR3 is TGTGCCAGCAGGTGGCGGGGGGGTTCTGGAAACACCATATATTTT.

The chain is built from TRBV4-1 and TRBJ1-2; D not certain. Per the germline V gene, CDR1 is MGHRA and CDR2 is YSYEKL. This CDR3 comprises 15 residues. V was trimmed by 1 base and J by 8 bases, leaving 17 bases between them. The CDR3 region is CASSQGTSRRGGYTF. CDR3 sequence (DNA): TGCGCCAGCAGCCAAGGAACTTCTCGACGGGGAGGCTACACCTTC.

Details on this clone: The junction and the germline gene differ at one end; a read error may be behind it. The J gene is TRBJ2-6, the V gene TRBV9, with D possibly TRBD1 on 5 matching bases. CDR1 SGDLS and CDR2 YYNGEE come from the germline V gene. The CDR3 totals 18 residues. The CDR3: CASSVGPGFNSGANGLTF. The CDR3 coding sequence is TGTGCCAGCAGCGTAGGGCCAGGTTTCAACTCTGGGGCCAACGGCCTGACTTTC.

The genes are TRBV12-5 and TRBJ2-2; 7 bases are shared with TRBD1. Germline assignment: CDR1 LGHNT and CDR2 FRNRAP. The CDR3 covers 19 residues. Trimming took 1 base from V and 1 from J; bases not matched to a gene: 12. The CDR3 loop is CASGLEGTVGLGNTGELFF. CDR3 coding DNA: TGTGCTAGTGGTTTGGAGGGGACAGTTGGATTGGGGAACACCGGGGAGCTGTTTTTT. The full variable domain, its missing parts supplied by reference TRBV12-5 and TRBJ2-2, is DARVTQTPRHKVTEMGQEVTMRCQPILGHNTVFWYRQTMMQGLELLAYFRNRAPLDDSGMPKDRFSAEMPDATLATLKIQPSEPRDSAVYFCASGLEGTVGLGNTGELFFGEGSRLTVL.